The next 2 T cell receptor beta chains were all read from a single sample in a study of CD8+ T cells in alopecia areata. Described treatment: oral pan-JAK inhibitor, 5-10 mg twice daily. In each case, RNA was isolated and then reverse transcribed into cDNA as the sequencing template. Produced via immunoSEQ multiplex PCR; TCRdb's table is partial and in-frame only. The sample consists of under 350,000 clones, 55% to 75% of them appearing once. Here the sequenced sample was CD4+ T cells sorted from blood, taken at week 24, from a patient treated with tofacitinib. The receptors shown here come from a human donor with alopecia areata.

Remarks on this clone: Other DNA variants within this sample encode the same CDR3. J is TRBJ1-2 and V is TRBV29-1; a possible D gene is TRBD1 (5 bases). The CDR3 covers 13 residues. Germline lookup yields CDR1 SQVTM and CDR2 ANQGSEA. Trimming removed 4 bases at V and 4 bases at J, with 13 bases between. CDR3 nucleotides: TGCAGCGTTGTGGGGCGGGTTAGCTATGGCTACACCTTC. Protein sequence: CSVVGRVSYGYTF.

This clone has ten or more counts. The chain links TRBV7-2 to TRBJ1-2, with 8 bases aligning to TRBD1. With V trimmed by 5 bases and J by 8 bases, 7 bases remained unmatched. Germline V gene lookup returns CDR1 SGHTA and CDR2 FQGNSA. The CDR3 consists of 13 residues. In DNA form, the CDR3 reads TGTGCCAGCAGCCGGGACAGGAGGGAGGGCTACACCTTC. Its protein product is CASSRDRREGYTF.